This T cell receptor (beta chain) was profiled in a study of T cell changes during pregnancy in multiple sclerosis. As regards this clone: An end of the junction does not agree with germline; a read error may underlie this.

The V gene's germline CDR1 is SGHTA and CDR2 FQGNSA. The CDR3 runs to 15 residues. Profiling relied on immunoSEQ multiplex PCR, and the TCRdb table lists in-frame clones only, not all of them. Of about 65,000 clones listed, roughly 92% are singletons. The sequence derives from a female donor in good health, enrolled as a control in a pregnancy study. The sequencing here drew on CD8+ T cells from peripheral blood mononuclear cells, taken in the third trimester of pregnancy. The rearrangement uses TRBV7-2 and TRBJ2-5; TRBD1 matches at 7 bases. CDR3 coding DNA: TGTGCCAGCAGGTTACCACAGGGGTCACAAGGGACCCAGTACTTC. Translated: CASRLPQGSQGTQYF. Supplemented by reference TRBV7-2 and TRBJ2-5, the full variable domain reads GAGVSQSPSNKVTEKGKDVELRCDPISGHTALYWYRQSLGQGLEFLIYFQGNSAPDKSGLPSDRFSAERTGGSVSTLTIQRTQQEDSAVYLCASRLPQGSQGTQYFGPGTRLLVL.